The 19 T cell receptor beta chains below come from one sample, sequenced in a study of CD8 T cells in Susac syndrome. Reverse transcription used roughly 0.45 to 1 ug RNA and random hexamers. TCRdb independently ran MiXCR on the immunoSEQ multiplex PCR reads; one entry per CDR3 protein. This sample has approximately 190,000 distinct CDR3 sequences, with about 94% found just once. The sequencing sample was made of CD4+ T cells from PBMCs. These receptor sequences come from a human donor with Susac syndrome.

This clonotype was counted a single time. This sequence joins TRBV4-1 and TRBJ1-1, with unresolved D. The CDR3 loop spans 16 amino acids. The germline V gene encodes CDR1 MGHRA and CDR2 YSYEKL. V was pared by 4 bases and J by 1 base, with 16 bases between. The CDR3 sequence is CASSPVSAFANTEAFF. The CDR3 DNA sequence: TGCGCCAGCAGCCCGGTCAGTGCGTTTGCGAACACTGAAGCTTTCTTT.

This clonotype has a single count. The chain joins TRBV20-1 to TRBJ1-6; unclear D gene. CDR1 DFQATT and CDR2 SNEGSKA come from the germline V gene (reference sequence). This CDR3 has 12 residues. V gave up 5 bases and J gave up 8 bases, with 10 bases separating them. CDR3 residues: CSASQPDSPLHF. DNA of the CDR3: TGCAGTGCTTCTCAACCCGATTCACCCCTCCACTTT.

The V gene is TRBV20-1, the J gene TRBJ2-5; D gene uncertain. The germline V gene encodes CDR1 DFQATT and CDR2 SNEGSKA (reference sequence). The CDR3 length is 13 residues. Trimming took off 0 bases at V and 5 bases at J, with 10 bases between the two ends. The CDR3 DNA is TGCAGTGCTAGAGATCGACCAGCGGAGACCCAGTACTTC. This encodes CSARDRPAETQYF.

CDR3 residues: CAWSWGQGSNQPQHF. The CDR3 DNA sequence: TGTGCCTGGAGCTGGGGACAGGGCTCCAATCAGCCCCAGCATTTT. This chain uses TRBV30 with TRBJ1-5; 9 bases are a match to TRBD1. Germline-derived CDR1 and CDR2 are GTSNPN and SVGIG (reference sequence). The trim removed 3 bases at V and 3 bases at J, leaving 6 bases unmatched. This CDR3 contains 15 residues.

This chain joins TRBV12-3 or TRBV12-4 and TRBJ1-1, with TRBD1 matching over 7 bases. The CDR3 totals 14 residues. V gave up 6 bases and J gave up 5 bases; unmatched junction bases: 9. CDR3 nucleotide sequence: TGTGCCAGCAGCTTCGACAGGGTGTGGACTGAAGCTTTCTTT. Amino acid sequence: CASSFDRVWTEAFF.

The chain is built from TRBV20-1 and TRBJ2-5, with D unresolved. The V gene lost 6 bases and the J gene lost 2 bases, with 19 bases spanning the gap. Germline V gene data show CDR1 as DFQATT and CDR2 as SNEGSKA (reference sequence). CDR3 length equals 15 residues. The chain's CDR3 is CSAPSQWQSQETQYF. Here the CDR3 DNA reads TGCAGTGCCCCGTCACAGTGGCAGTCACAAGAGACCCAGTACTTC.

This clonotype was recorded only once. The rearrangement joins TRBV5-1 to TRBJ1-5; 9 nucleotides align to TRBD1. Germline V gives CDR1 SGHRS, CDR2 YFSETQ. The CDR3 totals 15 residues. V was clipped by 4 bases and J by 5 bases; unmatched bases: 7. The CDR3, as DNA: TGCGCCAGCAGCGCACAGGGGGCACACGATCAGCCCCAGCATTTT. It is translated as CASSAQGAHDQPQHF. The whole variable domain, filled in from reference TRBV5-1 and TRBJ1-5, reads KAGVTQTPRYLIKTRGQQVTLSCSPISGHRSVSWYQQTPGQGLQFLFEYFSETQRNKGNFPGRFSGRQFSNSRSEMNVSTLELGDSALYLCASSAQGAHDQPQHFGDGTRLSIL.

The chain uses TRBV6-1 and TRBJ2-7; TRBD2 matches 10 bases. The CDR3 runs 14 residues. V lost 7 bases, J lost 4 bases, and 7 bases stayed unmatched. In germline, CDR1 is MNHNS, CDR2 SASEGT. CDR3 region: CASTGLAANYEQYF. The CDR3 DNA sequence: TGTGCCAGCACAGGACTAGCGGCGAATTACGAGCAGTACTTC.

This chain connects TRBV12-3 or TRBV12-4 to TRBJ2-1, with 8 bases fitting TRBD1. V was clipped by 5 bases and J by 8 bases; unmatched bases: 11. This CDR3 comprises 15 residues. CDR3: CASSPDRVADDEQFF. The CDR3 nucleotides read TGTGCCAGCAGTCCGGACAGGGTGGCGGATGATGAGCAGTTCTTC.

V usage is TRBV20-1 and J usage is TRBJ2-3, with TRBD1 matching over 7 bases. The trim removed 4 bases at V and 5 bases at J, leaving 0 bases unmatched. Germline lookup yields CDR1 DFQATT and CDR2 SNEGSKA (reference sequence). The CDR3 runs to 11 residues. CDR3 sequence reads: CSANRGDTQYF. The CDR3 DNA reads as TGCAGTGCTAACAGGGGAGATACGCAGTATTTT.

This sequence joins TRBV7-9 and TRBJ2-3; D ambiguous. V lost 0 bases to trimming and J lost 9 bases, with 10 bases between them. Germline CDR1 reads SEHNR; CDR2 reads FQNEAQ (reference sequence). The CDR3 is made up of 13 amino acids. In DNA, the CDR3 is TGTGCCAGCAGCTTAGCGGGATCCGGGACGCAGTATTTT. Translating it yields CASSLAGSGTQYF.

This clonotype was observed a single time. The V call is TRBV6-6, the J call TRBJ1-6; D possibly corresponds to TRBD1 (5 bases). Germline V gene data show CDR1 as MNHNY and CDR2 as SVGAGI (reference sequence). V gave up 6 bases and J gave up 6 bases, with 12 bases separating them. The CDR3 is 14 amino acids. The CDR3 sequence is CASSPQGPNSPLHF. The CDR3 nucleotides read TGTGCCAGCAGCCCCCAGGGACCTAATTCACCCCTCCACTTT.

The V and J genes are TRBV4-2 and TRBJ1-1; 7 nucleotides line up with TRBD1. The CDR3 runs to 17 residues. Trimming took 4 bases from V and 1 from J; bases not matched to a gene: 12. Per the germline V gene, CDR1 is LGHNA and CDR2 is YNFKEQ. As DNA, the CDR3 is TGTGCCAGCAGCCCTAGAAGACAGGGTCTCCCGAACACTGAAGCTTTCTTT. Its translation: CASSPRRQGLPNTEAFF.

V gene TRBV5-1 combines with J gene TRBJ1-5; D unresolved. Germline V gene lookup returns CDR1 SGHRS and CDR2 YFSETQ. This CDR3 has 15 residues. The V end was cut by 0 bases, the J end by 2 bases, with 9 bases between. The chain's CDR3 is CASSLEGRGNQPQHF. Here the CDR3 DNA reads TGCGCCAGCAGCTTGGAAGGAAGGGGCAATCAGCCCCAGCATTTT.

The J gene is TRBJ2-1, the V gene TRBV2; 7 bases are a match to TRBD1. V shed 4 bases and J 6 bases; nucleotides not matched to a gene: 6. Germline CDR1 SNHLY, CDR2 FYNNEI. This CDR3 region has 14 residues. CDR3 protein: CASSARGLFNEQFF. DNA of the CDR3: TGTGCCAGCAGTGCGAGGGGGCTGTTCAATGAGCAGTTCTTC.

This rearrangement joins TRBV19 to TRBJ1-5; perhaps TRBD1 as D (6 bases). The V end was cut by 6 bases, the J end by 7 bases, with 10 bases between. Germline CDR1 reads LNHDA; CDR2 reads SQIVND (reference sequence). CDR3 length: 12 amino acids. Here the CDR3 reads CASRQGTQPQHF. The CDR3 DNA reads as TGTGCCAGTAGACAGGGAACCCAGCCCCAGCATTTT.

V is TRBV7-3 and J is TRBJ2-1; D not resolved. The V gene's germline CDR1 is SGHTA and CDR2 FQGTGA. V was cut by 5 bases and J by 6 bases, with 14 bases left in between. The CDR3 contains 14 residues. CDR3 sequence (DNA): TGTGCCAGCAGCCCTGACTCACGCGGCAATGAGCAGTTCTTC. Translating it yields CASSPDSRGNEQFF.

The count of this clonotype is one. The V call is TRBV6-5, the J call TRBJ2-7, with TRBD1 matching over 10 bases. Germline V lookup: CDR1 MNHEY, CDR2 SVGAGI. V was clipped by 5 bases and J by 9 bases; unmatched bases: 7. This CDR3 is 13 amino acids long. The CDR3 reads CASSRTGGAPQYF. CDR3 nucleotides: TGTGCCAGCAGTCGGACAGGGGGGGCGCCGCAGTACTTC.

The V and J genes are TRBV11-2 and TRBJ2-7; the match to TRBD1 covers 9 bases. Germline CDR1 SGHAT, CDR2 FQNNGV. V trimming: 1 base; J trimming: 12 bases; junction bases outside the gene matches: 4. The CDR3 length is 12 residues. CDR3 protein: CASSLGDRDLYF. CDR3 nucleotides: TGTGCCAGCAGCTTAGGGGACAGGGATCTGTACTTC.